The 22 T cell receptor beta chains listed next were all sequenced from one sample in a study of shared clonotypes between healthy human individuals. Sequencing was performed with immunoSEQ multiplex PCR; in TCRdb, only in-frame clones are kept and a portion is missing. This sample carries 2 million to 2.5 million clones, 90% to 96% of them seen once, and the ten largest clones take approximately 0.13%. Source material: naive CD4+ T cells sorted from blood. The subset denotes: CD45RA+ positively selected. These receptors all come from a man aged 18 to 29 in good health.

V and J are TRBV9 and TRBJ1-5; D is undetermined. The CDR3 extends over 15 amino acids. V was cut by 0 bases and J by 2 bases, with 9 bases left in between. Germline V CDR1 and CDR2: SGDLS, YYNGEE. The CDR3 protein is CASSVGSSRNQPQHF. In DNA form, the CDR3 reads TGTGCCAGCAGCGTAGGGTCCAGCCGCAATCAGCCCCAGCATTTT.

The CDR3 here is CAWGGLADTQYF. DNA of the CDR3: TGTGCCTGGGGAGGTTTGGCAGATACGCAGTATTTT. V gene TRBV30 combines with J gene TRBJ2-3, with TRBD2 as a possible D gene (5 bases). Trimming pared 5 bases from V and 4 bases from J, leaving 10 bases between. The CDR3 spans 12 residues. Germline V gene sequence: CDR1 GTSNPN, CDR2 SVGIG (reference sequence).

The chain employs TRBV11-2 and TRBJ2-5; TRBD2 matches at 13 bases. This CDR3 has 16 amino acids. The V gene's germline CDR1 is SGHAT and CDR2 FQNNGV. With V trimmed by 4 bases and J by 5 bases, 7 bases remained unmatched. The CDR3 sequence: CASSSRTSGSRETQYF. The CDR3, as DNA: TGTGCCAGCAGCTCCCGGACTAGCGGGAGTAGGGAGACCCAGTACTTC.

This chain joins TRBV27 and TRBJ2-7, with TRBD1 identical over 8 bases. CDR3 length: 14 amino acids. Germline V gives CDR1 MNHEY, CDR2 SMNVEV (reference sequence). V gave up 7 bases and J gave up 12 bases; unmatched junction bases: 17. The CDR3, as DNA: TGTGCCAGCACCCAAGGGAGGCAGGGGGCCGCTCTGTACTTC. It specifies CASTQGRQGAALYF.

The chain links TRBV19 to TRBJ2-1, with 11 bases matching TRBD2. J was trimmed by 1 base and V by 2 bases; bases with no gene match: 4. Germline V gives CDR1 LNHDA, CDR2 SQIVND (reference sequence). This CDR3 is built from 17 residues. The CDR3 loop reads CASSITPSGGSYNEQFF. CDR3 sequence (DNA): TGTGCCAGTAGTATAACCCCTAGCGGGGGGTCCTACAATGAGCAGTTCTTC.

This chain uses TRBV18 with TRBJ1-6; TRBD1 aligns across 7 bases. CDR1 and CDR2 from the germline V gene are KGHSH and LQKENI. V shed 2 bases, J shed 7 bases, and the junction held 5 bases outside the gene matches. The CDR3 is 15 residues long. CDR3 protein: CASSPYETGNSPLHF. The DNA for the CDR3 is TGTGCCAGCTCACCATACGAGACAGGGAATTCACCCCTCCACTTT. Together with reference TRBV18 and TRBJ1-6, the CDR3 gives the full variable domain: NAGVMQNPRHLVRRRGQEARLRCSPMKGHSHVYWYRQLPEEGLKFMVYLQKENIIDESGMPKERFSAEFPKEGPSILRIQQVVRGDSAAYFCASSPYETGNSPLHFGNGTRLTVT.

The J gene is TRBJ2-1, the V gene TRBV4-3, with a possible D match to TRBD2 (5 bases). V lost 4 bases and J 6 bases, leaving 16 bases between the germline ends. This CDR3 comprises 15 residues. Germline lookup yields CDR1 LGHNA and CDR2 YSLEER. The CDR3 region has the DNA TGCGCCAGCAGCCCCACTAGAAGGTGGGTCAATGAGCAGTTCTTC. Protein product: CASSPTRRWVNEQFF.

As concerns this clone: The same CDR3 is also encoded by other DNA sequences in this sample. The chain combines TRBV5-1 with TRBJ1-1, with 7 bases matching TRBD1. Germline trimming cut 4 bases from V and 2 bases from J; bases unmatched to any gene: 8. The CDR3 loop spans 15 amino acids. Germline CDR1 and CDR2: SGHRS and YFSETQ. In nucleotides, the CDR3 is TGCGCCAGCAGCACCAGACAGGGCCCCAACACTGAAGCTTTCTTT. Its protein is CASSTRQGPNTEAFF.

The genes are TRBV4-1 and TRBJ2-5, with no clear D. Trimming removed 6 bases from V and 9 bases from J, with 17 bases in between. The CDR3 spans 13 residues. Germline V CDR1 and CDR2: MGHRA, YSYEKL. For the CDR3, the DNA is TGCGCCAGCAGTCAGGCGATCCGCGAACCCCAGTACTTC. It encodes CASSQAIREPQYF.

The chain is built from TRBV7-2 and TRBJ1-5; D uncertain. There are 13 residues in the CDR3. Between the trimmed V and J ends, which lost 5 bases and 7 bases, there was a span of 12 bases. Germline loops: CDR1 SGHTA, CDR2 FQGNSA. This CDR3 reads CASSPDINQPQHF. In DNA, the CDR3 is TGTGCCAGCAGCCCAGACATTAACCAGCCCCAGCATTTT.

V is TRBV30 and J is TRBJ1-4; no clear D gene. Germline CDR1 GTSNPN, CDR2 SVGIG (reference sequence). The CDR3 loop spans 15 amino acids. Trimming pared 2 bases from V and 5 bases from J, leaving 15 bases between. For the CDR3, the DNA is TGTGCCTGGAGTAGAATTCTTAAGGAGAATGAAAAACTGTTTTTT. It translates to CAWSRILKENEKLFF.

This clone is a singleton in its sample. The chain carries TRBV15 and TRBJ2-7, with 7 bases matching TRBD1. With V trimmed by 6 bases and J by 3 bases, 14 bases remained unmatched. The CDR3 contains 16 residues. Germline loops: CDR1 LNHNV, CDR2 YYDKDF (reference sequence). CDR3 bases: TGTGCCACCAGTATAATTACGACAGGGCTACTCTACGAGCAGTACTTC. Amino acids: CATSIITTGLLYEQYF.

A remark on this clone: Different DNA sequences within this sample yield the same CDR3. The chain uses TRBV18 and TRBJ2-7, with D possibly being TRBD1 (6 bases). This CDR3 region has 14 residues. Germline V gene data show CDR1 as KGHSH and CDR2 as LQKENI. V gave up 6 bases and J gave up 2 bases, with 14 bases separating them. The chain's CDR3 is CASSPGTQTYEQYF. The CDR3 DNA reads TGTGCCAGCTCCCCCGGGACACAGACCTACGAGCAGTACTTC.

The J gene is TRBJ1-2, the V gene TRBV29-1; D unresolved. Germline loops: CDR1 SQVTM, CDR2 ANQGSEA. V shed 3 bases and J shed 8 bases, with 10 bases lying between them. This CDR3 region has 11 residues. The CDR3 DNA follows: TGCAGCGTTGAGGGATATATAGGCTACACCTTC. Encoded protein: CSVEGYIGYTF.

The CDR3, as DNA: TGCGCCAGCAGCCAAGGGGGACTAGCGGGAGAGCACTCCTACAATGAGCAGTTCTTC. Protein sequence: CASSQGGLAGEHSYNEQFF. J is TRBJ2-1 and V is TRBV4-3, with 14 bases fitting TRBD2. The V segment lost 1 base and the J segment 0 bases; nucleotides outside the gene matches: 5. The CDR3 loop spans 19 amino acids. The germline CDR1 and CDR2 sequences are LGHNA and YSLEER.

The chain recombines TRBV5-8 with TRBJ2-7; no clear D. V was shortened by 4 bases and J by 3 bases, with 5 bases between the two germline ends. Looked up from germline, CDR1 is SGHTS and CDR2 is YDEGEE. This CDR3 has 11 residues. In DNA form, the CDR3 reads TGTGCCAGCAGCACCAACTACGAGCAGTACTTC. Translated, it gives CASSTNYEQYF.

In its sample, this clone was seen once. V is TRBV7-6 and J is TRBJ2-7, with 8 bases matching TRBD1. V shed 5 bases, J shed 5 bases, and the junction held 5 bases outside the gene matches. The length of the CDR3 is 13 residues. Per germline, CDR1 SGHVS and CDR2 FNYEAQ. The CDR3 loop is CASSPDRVDEQYF. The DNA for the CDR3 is TGTGCCAGCAGCCCGGACAGGGTTGACGAGCAGTACTTC. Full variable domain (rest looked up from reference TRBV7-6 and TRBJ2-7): GAGVSQSPRYKVTKRGQDVALRCDPISGHVSLYWYRQALGQGPEFLTYFNYEAQQDKSGLPNDRFSAERPEGSISTLTIQRTEQRDSAMYRCASSPDRVDEQYFGPGTRLTVT.

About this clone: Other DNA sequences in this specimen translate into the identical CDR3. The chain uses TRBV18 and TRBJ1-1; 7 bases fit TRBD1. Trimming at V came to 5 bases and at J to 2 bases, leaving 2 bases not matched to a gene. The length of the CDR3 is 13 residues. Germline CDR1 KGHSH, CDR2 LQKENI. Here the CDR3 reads CASSGQVNTEAFF. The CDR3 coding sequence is TGTGCCAGCTCAGGACAGGTTAACACTGAAGCTTTCTTT.

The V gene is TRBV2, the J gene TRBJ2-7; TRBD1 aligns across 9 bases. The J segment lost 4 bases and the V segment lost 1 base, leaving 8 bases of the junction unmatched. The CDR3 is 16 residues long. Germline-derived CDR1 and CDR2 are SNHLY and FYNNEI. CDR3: CASSEVGTGRGYEQYF. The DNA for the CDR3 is TGTGCCAGCAGTGAAGTCGGGACAGGGAGAGGGTACGAGCAGTACTTC.

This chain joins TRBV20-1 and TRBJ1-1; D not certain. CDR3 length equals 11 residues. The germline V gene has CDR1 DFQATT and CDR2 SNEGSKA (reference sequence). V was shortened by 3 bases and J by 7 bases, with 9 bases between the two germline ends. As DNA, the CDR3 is TGCAGTGCTAGGACCGAGATTGAAGCTTTCTTT. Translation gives CSARTEIEAFF.

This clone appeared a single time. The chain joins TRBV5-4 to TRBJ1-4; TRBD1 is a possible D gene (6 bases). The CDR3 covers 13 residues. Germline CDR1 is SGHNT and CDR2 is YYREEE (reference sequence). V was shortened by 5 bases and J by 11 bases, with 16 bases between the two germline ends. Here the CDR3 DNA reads TGTGCCAGCAGGCGGACGGACGGGGGCAAACTGTTTTTT. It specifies CASRRTDGGKLFF.

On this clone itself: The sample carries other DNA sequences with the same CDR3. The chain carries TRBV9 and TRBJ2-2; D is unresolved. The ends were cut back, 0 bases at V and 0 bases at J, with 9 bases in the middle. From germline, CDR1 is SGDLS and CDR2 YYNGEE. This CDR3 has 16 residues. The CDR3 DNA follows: TGTGCCAGCAGCGTAGACTTAGGCGCGAACACCGGGGAGCTGTTTTTT. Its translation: CASSVDLGANTGELFF.